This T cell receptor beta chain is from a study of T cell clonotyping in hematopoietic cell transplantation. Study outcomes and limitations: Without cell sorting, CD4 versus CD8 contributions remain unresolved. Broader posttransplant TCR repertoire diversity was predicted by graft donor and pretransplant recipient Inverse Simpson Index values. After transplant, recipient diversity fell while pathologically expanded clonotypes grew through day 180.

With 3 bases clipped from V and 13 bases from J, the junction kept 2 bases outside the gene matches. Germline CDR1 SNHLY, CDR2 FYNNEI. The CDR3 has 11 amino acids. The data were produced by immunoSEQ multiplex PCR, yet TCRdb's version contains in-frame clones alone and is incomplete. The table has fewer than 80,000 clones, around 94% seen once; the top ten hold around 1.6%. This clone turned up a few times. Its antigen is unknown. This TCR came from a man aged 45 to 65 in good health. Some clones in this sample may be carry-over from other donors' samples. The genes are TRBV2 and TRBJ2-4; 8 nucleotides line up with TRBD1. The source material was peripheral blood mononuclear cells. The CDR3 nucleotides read TGTGCCAGCAGTGACAGGGGGCACCAGTACTTC. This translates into CASSDRGHQYF. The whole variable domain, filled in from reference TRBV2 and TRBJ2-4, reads EPEVTQTPSHQVTQMGQEVILRCVPISNHLYFYWYRQILGQKVEFLVSFYNNEISEKSEIFDDQFSVERPDGSNFTLKIRSTKLEDSAMYFCASSDRGHQYFGAGTRLSVL.